This entry describes one TCR beta chain. Its antigen remains unidentified. The data were obtained in a study of radiotherapy plus CTLA-4 blockade in lung cancer. The wider study: The study recorded objective responses in 15% to 20% of patients and disease control in roughly 34%. Study-wide results and caveats: Radiotherapy with ipilimumab was followed by blood expansion of tumor-derived clones. Best predicting response, reportedly, were early blood T cell clone dynamics, with interferon-beta.

The CDR3 has 17 amino acids. The V gene end was trimmed by 4 bases and the J gene end by 0 bases; junction bases not matched to a gene: 8. Looked up from germline, CDR1 is SGHTA and CDR2 is FQGTGA. The assay was immunoSEQ multiplex PCR, and TCRdb's table has in-frame clones only and misses some. This sample has fewer than 90,000 clones, with around 83% found just once. The chain joins TRBV7-3 to TRBJ2-4; 8 bases match TRBD1. This receptor was obtained from a human donor with non-small cell lung cancer who had stable disease on radiotherapy plus ipilimumab. Sequencing was performed on peripheral blood, taken from a patient treated with radiotherapy plus ipilimumab. The CDR3, as DNA: TGTGCCAGCAGCTCGAGTACAGGGGGAGAAGCCAAAAACATTCAGTACTTC. Its protein product is CASSSSTGGEAKNIQYF.